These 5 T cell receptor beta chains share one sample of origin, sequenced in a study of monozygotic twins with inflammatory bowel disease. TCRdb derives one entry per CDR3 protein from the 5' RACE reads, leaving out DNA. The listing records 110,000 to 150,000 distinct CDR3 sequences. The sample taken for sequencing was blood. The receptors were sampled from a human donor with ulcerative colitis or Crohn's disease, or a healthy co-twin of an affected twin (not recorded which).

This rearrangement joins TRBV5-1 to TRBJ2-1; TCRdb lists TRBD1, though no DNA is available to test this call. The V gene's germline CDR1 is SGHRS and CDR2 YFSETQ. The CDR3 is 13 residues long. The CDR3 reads CASSVGGAVEQFF.

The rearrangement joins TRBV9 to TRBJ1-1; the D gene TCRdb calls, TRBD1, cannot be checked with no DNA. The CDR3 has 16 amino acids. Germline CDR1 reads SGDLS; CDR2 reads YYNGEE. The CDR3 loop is CASSVALDRLHTEAFF.

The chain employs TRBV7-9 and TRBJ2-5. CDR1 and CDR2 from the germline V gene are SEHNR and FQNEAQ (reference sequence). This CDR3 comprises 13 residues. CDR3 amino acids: CASSRAAQETQYF.

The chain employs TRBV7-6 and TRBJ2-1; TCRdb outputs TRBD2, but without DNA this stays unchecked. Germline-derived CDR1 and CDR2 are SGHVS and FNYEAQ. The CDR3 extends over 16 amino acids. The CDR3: CASTRFREGLFDEQFF.

The CDR3 sequence: CASSYRDRFNEKLFF. The chain carries TRBV6-5 and TRBJ1-4; as DNA is missing, the TRBD1 call by TCRdb cannot be tested. This CDR3 has 15 residues. Germline V gene sequence: CDR1 MNHEY, CDR2 SVGAGI.